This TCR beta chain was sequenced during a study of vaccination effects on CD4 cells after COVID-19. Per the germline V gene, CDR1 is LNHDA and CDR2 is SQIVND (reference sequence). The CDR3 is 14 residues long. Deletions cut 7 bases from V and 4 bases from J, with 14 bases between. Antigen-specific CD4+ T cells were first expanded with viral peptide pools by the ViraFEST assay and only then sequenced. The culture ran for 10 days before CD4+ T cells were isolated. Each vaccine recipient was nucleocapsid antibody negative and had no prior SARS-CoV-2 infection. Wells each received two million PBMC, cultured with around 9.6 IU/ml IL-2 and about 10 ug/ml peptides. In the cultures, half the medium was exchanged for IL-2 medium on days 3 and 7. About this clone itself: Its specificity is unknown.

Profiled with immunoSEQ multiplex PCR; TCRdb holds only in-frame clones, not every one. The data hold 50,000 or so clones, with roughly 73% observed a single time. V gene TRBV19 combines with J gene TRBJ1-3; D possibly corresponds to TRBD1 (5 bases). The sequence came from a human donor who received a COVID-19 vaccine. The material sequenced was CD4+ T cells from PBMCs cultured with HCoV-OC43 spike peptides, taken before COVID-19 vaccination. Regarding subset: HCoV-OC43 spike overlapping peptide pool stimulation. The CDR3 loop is CASTSGGAGNTIYF. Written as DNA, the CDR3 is TGTGCCAGTACCTCCGGCGGGGCCGGAAACACCATATATTTT.